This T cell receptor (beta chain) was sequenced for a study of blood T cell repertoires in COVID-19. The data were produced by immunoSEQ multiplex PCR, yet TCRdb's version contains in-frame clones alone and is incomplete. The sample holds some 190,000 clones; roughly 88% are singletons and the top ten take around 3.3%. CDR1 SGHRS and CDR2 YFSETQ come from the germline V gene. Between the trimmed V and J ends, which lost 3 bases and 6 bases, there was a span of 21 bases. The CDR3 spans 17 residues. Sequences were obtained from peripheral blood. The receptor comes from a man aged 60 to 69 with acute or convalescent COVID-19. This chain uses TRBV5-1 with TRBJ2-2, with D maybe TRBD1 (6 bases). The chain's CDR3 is CASSSPRGTTRAGELFF. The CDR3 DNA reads TGCGCCAGCAGCTCCCCTAGGGGGACGACGCGGGCCGGGGAGCTGTTTTTT.